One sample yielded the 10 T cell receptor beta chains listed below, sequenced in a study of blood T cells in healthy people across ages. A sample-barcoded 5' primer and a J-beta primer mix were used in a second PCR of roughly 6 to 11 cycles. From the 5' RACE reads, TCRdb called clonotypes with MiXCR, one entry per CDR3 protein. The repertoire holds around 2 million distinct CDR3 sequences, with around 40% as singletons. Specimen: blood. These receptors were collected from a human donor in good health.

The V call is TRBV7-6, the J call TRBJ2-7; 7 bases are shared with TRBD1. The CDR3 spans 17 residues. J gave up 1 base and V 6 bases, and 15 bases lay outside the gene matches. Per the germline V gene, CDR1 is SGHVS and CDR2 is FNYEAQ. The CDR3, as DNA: TGTGCCAGCAGTCCTGGGACAGCGAGCTGGTTATCCTACGAGCAGTACTTC. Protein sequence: CASSPGTASWLSYEQYF.

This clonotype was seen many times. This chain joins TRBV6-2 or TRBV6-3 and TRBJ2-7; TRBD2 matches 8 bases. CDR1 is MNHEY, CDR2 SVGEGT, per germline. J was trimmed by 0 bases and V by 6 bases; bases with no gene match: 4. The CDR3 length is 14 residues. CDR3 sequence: CASRPSGSSYEQYF. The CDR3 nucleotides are TGTGCCAGCAGGCCAAGCGGGAGCTCCTACGAGCAGTACTTC.

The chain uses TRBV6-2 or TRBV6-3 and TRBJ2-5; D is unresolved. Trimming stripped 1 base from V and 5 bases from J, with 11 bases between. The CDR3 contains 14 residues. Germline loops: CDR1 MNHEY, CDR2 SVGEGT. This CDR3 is CASSYFGTRETQYF. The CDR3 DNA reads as TGTGCCAGCAGTTACTTTGGAACGCGGGAGACCCAGTACTTC.

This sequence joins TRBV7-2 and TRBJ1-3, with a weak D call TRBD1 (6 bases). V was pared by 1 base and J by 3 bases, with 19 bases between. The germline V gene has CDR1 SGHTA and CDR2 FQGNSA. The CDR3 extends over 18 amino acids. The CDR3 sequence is CASSLVSTGPIHGNTIYF. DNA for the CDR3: TGTGCCAGCAGCTTAGTTAGTACAGGGCCAATCCATGGAAACACCATATATTTT.

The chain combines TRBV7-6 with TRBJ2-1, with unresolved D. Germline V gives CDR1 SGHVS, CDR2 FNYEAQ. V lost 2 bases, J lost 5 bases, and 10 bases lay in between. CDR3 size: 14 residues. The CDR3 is CASSLPSQNNEQFF. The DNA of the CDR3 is TGTGCCAGCAGCTTACCCTCCCAGAACAATGAGCAGTTCTTC.

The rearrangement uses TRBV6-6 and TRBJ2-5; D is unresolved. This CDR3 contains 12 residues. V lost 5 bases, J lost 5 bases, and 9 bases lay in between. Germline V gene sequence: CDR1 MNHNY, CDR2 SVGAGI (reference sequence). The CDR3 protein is CASSRPTETQYF. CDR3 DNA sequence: TGTGCCAGCAGTCGACCCACCGAGACCCAGTACTTC.

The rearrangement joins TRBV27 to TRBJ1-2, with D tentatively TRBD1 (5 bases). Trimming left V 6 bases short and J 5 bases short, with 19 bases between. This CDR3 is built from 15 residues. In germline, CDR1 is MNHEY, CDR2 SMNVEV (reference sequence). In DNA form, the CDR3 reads TGTGCCAGCAGCCCATTAGGGGACGGTTCGTATGGCTACACCTTC. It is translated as CASSPLGDGSYGYTF.

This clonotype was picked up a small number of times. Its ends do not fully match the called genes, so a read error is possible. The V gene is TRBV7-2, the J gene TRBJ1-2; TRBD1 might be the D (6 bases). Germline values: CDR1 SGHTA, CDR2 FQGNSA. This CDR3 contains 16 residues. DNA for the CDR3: TGTGCCGGCAGCTTAGGGGGGACGCTGAGGGGCTATGGCTACACCTTC. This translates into CAGSLGGTLRGYGYTF.

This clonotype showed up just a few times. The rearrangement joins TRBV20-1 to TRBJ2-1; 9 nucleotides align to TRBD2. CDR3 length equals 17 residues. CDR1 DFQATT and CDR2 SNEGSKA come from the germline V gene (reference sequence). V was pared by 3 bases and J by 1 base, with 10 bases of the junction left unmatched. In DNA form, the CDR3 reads TGCAGTGCTAGTCTTAAGGCGGGGGGGCCATCCTACAATGAGCAGTTCTTC. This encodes CSASLKAGGPSYNEQFF.

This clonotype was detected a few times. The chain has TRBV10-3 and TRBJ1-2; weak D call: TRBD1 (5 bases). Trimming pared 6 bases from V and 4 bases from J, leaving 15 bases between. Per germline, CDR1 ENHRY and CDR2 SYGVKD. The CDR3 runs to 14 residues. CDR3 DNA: TGTGCCATCAGGCCCGGGACGCTCGCCTATGGCTACACCTTC. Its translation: CAIRPGTLAYGYTF.